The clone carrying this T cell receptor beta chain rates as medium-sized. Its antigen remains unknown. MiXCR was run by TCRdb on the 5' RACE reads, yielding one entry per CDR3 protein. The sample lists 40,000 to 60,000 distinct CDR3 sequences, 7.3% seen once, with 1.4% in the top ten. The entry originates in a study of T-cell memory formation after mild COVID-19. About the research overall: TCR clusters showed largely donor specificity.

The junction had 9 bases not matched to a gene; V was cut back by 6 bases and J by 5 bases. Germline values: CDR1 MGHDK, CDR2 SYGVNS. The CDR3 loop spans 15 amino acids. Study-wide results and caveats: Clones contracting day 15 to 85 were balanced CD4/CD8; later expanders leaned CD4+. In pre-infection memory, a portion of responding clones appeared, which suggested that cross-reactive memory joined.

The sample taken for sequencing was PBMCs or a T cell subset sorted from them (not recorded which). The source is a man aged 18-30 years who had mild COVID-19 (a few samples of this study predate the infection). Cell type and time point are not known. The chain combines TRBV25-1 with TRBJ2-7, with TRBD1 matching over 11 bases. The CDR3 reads CASSRWTGGYNEQYF. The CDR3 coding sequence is TGTGCCAGCAGCCGCTGGACAGGGGGCTACAACGAGCAGTACTTC.